This T cell receptor (beta chain) was retrieved from a study of blood T cell repertoires in COVID-19. Study background: COVID-19 samples, acute and convalescent, were from the United States, Italy and Spain. T cells, B-cell-depleted T cells, or PBMCs supplied cDNA or gDNA.

Per the authors' pipeline: Amplification of reference gene primers provided the estimated nucleated cell counts. The method was immunoSEQ multiplex PCR; TCRdb's version includes in-frame clones alone and lacks a portion of them. For V, J and clone size, that table is used; D and trimming come from the DNA. The sample lists under 300,000 clones, 84% occurring once. Germline trimming cut 5 bases from V and 0 bases from J; bases unmatched to any gene: 9. This CDR3 has 16 residues. Germline CDR1 SGHNT, CDR2 YENEEA. V and J are TRBV11-3 and TRBJ1-1; 7 nucleotides line up with TRBD1. The TCR was taken from a woman in her 40s who had recovered from COVID-19. The sequencing sample was made of peripheral blood. In DNA form, the CDR3 reads TGTGCCAGCAGCGACAGGACAGGATTCATGAACACTGAAGCTTTCTTT. Translated: CASSDRTGFMNTEAFF.